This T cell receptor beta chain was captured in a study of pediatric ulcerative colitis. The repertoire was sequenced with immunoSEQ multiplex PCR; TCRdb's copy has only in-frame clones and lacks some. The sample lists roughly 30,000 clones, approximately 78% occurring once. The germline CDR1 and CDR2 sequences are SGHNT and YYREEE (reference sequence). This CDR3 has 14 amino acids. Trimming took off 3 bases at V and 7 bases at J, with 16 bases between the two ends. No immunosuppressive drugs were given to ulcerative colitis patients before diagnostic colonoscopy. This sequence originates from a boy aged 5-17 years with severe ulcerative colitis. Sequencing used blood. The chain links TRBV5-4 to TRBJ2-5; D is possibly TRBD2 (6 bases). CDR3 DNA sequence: TGTGCCAGCAGCTCAGGGACTTCTACTGGGACCCAGTACTTC. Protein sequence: CASSSGTSTGTQYF.